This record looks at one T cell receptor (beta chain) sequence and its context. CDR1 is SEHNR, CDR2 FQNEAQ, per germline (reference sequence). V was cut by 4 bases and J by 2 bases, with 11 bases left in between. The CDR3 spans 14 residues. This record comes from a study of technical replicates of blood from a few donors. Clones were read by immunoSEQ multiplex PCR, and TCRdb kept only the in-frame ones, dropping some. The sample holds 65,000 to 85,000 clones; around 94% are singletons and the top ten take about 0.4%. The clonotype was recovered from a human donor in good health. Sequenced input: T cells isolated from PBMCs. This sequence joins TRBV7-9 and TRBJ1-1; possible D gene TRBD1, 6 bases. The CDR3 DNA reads TGTGCCAGCAGCTCTCAGGGGTACAACACTGAAGCTTTCTTT. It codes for CASSSQGYNTEAFF.